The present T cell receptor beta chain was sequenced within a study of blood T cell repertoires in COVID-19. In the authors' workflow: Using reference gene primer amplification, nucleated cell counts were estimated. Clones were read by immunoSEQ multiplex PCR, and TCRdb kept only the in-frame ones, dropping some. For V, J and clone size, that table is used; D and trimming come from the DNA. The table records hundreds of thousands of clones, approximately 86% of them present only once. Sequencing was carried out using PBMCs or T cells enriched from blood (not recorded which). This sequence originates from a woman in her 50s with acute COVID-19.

The CDR3 protein is CASTWSPGASYEQYF. The DNA for the CDR3 is TGCGCCAGCACCTGGAGTCCAGGGGCCTCCTACGAGCAGTACTTC. This chain uses TRBV5-1 with TRBJ2-7, with D possibly being TRBD1 (6 bases). Germline V gene sequence: CDR1 SGHRS, CDR2 YFSETQ. Trimming took 6 bases from V and 0 from J, leaving 16 bases between them. This CDR3 has 15 residues.